The rows below give T cell receptor beta chains drawn from one sample of a study of PD-1 blockade in classical Hodgkin lymphoma. Assay: immunoSEQ multiplex PCR; the TCRdb copy retains only in-frame clones and omits some. The table lists 50,000 to 65,000 clones, approximately 90% of them singletons, with 10% in the top ten. The sequencing here drew on peripheral blood mononuclear cells (PBMCs), taken before the second cycle of nivolumab. The receptors were sampled from a human donor with classical Hodgkin lymphoma. The CDR3 runs from the conserved cysteine through the conserved F or W. D genes are given only for firm matches. Clone size is not always given. Where it is, it says once, few, many or a class for expanded clones.

>TRBD2|-|TRBJ2-2|TRBV5-1
TGCGCCAGCAAAACTAGCGGGGGGAACACCGGGGAGCTGTTTTTT
CASKTSGGNTGELFF
>TRBD2|-|TRBJ2-3|TRBV2
TGTGCCAGCGACGGACTAGCGGGTCAGTTAACGCAGTATTTT
CASDGLAGQLTQYF
>-|-|TRBJ2-3|TRBV19
TGTGCCACCCGGGCCCCTGGGGATACGCAGTATTTT
CATRAPGDTQYF
>TRBD1|few|TRBJ1-1|TRBV15
TGTGCCACCAGCAGAGATGGGGACAGTTCCGCTTTCTTT
CATSRDGDSSAFF
>TRBD2|-|TRBJ2-5|TRBV7-6
TGTGCCAGCAGCCCGGGACTAGCGGGTGAGGAGACCCAGTACTTC
CASSPGLAGEETQYF
>-|-|TRBJ2-3|TRBV27
TGTGCCAGCAGTTCAGGGGTGTCTAGCACAGATACGCAGTATTTT
CASSSGVSSTDTQYF
>TRBD2|once|TRBJ2-5|TRBV13
TGTGCCAGCAGCGTATGGCGGGGGGGTAGTCAGGAGACCCAGTACTTC
CASSVWRGGSQETQYF
>-|-|TRBJ2-1|TRBV19
TGTGCCAGTAGTGTAGGGGGGCCCTACAATGAGCAGTTCTTC
CASSVGGPYNEQFF
>TRBD2|-|TRBJ2-1|TRBV9
TGTGCCAGCAGCGTAACCTCGGGACTAGGGGGAGGCATTGAGCAGTTCTTC
CASSVTSGLGGGIEQFF
>TRBD2|-|TRBJ2-7|TRBV7-8
TGTGCCAGCAGCCCAAGACTAGCGGGGGGGGATTTCTACGAGCAGTACTTC
CASSPRLAGGDFYEQYF
>-|-|TRBJ1-3|TRBV9
TGTGCCAGCAGCGTAGCCAGGGTACCCGGAAACACCATATATTTT
CASSVARVPGNTIYF